This T cell receptor beta chain was retrieved from a study of blood T cell repertoires in COVID-19 (TCRdb year 2020). In terms of the full investigation: Samples from collaborators originated in the United States, Italy and Spain and spanned both the acute and convalescent phases of COVID-19. The material from the prospective study consisted of cDNA or gDNA derived from T cells, B-cell-depleted T cells, or PBMCs. The dataset comprised deeply sampled blood TCRbeta repertoires from subjects exposed to, actively infected with, or recovered from COVID-19. The repertoires were made available in a free public database intended to serve as a resource for research on the immune response to SARS-CoV-2. Samples came from the ongoing ImmuneRACE study (first 160 participants) plus 1,254 subjects from 6 global collaborators. The sample metadata nearly always contained a de-identified subject ID, COVID-19 status, age in years and sex. Where available, HLA class I and class II types were obtained from metadata supplied by the sample provider rather than from assay-based typing.

Comments on this clone: Its antigen remains undetermined. Base qualities are not recorded, but no much larger clone differs from it by a single base.

Whole blood was collected in K2EDTA tubes by collaborating institutions according to the institutions' own protocols. For TCRbeta analysis, collaborators shipped samples in one of three forms: frozen whole blood, isolated PBMCs, or DNA extracted from either of those sample types. TCRbeta CDR3 regions were amplified from genomic DNA using the immunoSEQ Assay, a bias-controlled multiplex PCR. As for the authors' bioinformatics: The number of nucleated cells in each sample was estimated by amplification of reference gene primers within the assay. To quantify the absolute abundance of each unique TCRbeta CDR3 rearrangement, sequence reads were collapsed and filtered. Productive Simpson clonality was computed per sample as the square root of Simpson's diversity index over productive rearrangements. Imported from immuneACCESS, the table was reduced by TCRdb to in-frame sequences with V and J called. These copies leave out some clones; in studies compared against another copy, an unresolved V gene accounts for under half, and the cause of the remainder is not known. The V and J calls and clone size come from that table; D and trimming were worked out from the DNA. The sample contains approximately 210,000 clones, around 89% of them found a single time. Around 1.6% of the sample is in the top ten clones.

General conclusions and limits of the study: How much clinical and demographic metadata was included differed by source and by participant, and the metadata was provided uncurated.

The CDR3 runs 18 amino acids, cysteine and phenylalanine included. Only the CDR3 region is kept as DNA, spanning 54 bases read in frame from base 1. V lost 4 bases and J lost 4 bases; the stretch between them is 24 bases long. Based on the germline V gene, the CDR1 and CDR2 sequences are SGHDT and YYEEEE. The sequence is built from TRBV5-6 and TRBJ2-1, and the D gene may be TRBD1, 5 bases matching. Sequenced input: peripheral blood. The clonotype was recovered from a man between 65 and 85 years old with acute or convalescent COVID-19. The nucleotides are TGTGCCAGCAGCCGCTTCAGGGTTTTAGGACCCGAATACAATGAGCAGTTCTTC. It specifies CASSRFRVLGPEYNEQFF.